The 21 T cell receptor beta chains below all came from one sample that was sequenced in a study of T cells in Graves' hyperthyroidism and ophthalmopathy. The investigators amplified TCR beta CDR3 regions from RNA transcripts. HTBI primers were the set used in a first-round RT-PCR of the TCR CDR3. TCRdb itself ran the multiplex PCR reads through MiXCR, one entry per CDR3 protein. There are 300,000 to 450,000 distinct CDR3 sequences in the sample; 14% occur only once, and roughly 9.6% lies in the top ten. The sample consisted of blood. The receptors here all came from a woman aged 60-75 years with Graves' hyperthyroidism.

As for this clonotype: One end of the junction fails to match germline, which may point to a read error. The genes are TRBV13 and TRBJ2-5, with 9 bases fitting TRBD1. Germline CDR1 and CDR2: PRHDT and FYEKMQ (reference sequence). The CDR3 contains 14 residues. The CDR3 DNA reads TGCGCCAGCAGCTCGGAACAGGGGGCGGAGACCCAGTACTTC. This translates into CASSSEQGAETQYF.

The V gene is TRBV20-1, the J gene TRBJ2-2; possibly TRBD2 for D (6 bases). In germline, CDR1 is DFQATT, CDR2 SNEGSKA (reference sequence). The V end was cut by 2 bases, the J end by 6 bases, with 16 bases between. The CDR3 has 15 residues. For the CDR3, the DNA is TGCAGTGCTAGACACGGTGGGGGGATGGCCGGGGAGCTGTTTTTT. Encoded protein: CSARHGGGMAGELFF.

This clonotype showed up many times. Here the CDR3 DNA reads TGTGCCAGCAGACCCGGACTAGCGGAAGGGTACAATGAGCAGTTCTTC. As protein: CASRPGLAEGYNEQFF. This sequence joins TRBV28 and TRBJ2-1; 10 positions match TRBD2. V dropped 6 bases and J dropped 4; count of bases not matched to a gene: 9. The CDR3 is 16 amino acids. Germline V gives CDR1 MDHEN, CDR2 SYDVKM. Looking up the rest from reference TRBV28 and TRBJ2-1 gives the full variable domain: DVKVTQSSRYLVKRTGEKVFLECVQDMDHENMFWYRQDPGLGLRLIYFSYDVKMKEKGDIPEGYSVSREKKERFSLILESASTNQTSMYLCASRPGLAEGYNEQFFGPGTRLTVL.

Only a few counts were recorded for this clonotype. V gene TRBV24-1 combines with J gene TRBJ1-5; the D is unclear. The CDR3 extends over 13 amino acids. Germline assignment: CDR1 KGHDR and CDR2 SFDVKD. The germline V and J ends were trimmed by 5 bases and 4 bases, with 8 bases remaining between them. CDR3 DNA sequence: TGTGCCACCAGTGGCGGAACTAATCAGCCCCAGCATTTT. Encoded protein: CATSGGTNQPQHF.

Ten or more counts support this clonotype. This rearrangement joins TRBV11-3 to TRBJ2-3, with TRBD2 matching over 9 bases. The CDR3 length is 16 residues. CDR1 is SGHNT, CDR2 YENEEA, per germline. Losses at the gene ends were 1 base for V and 0 bases for J; bases not matched to a gene: 2. The CDR3 region is CASSLGLAASTDTQYF. As DNA, the CDR3 is TGTGCCAGCAGCTTAGGACTAGCGGCTAGCACAGATACGCAGTATTTT.

The chain joins TRBV27 to TRBJ1-4; D not resolved. The CDR3 consists of 12 residues. Trimming stripped 9 bases from V and 8 bases from J, with 13 bases between. Germline V gene lookup returns CDR1 MNHEY and CDR2 SMNVEV (reference sequence). Here the CDR3 DNA reads TGTGCCAGTAGAACTGGGCAAGAAAAACTGTTTTTT. Translating gives CASRTGQEKLFF.

This clonotype has a count of ten or more. The chain combines TRBV18 with TRBJ1-2; possible D gene TRBD1, 6 bases. The CDR3 contains 16 residues. V shed 6 bases and J shed 3 bases, with 20 bases lying between them. Germline V gene data show CDR1 as KGHSH and CDR2 as LQKENI. Here the CDR3 reads CASSLDSVPAHYGYTF. The CDR3 DNA follows: TGTGCCAGCTCGCTGGACAGTGTCCCTGCCCACTATGGCTACACCTTC. Supplemented by reference TRBV18 and TRBJ1-2, the full variable domain reads NAGVMQNPRHLVRRRGQEARLRCSPMKGHSHVYWYRQLPEEGLKFMVYLQKENIIDESGMPKERFSAEFPKEGPSILRIQQVVRGDSAAYFCASSLDSVPAHYGYTFGSGTRLTVV.

The genes are TRBV9 and TRBJ2-1, with D tentatively TRBD2 (8 bases). The V gene's germline CDR1 is SGDLS and CDR2 YYNGEE. Trimming cost V 3 bases and J 3 bases, with 13 bases left between them. The CDR3 has 15 residues. For the CDR3, the DNA is TGTGCCAGCAGCGCGGGAGGGACAGACTACAATGAGCAGTTCTTC. This sequence encodes CASSAGGTDYNEQFF. The whole variable domain, filled in from reference TRBV9 and TRBJ2-1, reads DSGVTQTPKHLITATGQRVTLRCSPRSGDLSVYWYQQSLDQGLQFLIQYYNGEERAKGNILERFSAQQFPDLHSELNLSSLELGDSALYFCASSAGGTDYNEQFFGPGTRLTVL.

As to this clonotype: A much larger clone sits a single nucleotide away, making a read error possible. This sequence joins TRBV20-1 and TRBJ2-7; D may be TRBD1 (7 bases). Trimming removed 5 bases from V and 2 bases from J, with 19 bases in between. The germline gives CDR1 DFQATT, CDR2 SNEGSKA (reference sequence). This CDR3 comprises 15 residues. CDR3 sequence (DNA): TGCAGTGCTCGGACTACAGGGGCGAACCCCTACGAGCAGTACTTC. As protein: CSARTTGANPYEQYF.

This clonotype was recorded at least ten times. The V call is TRBV28, the J call TRBJ2-7; D unclear. The CDR3 covers 13 residues. CDR1 is MDHEN and CDR2 is SYDVKM in the germline V gene. V lost 6 bases and J lost 6, with 15 bases in between. The CDR3 is CASRSGIQVEQYF. DNA for the CDR3: TGTGCCAGCAGGAGTGGAATTCAGGTCGAGCAGTACTTC.

This clonotype was seen ten or more times. This sequence joins TRBV12-3 or TRBV12-4 and TRBJ1-1; D uncertain. This CDR3 region has 13 residues. V shed 3 bases and J shed 5 bases, with 10 bases lying between them. CDR3 bases: TGTGCCAGCAGTTTTAGTTCGGCGACTGAAGCTTTCTTT. Translated: CASSFSSATEAFF.

This clonotype was picked up many times. The genes are TRBV11-2 and TRBJ1-1; 7 bases are shared with TRBD1. Losses at the gene ends were 6 bases for V and 6 bases for J; bases not matched to a gene: 10. The CDR3 contains 14 residues. Germline loops: CDR1 SGHAT, CDR2 FQNNGV. The CDR3 DNA sequence: TGTGCCAGCAGTCAGACGGGACAGCTCCCTGAAGCTTTCTTT. This gives the protein CASSQTGQLPEAFF.

This clonotype was picked up a small number of times. The rearrangement links TRBV6-5 to TRBJ2-5; unclear D gene. Trimming cost V 2 bases and J 5 bases, with 9 bases left between them. Germline CDR1 reads MNHEY; CDR2 reads SVGAGI. The CDR3 spans 13 residues. CDR3 region: CASSYRTYETQYF. The CDR3 DNA follows: TGTGCCAGCAGTTACAGGACGTACGAGACCCAGTACTTC.

The V gene is TRBV11-2, the J gene TRBJ2-3, with D unclear. This CDR3 is 14 amino acids long. Germline CDR1 reads SGHAT; CDR2 reads FQNNGV. V was pared by 1 base and J by 2 bases, with 7 bases between. For the CDR3, the DNA is TGTGCCAGCAGCTTAGCTAGGGCCACAGATACGCAGTATTTT. It yields the protein CASSLARATDTQYF. The entire variable domain, with the rest obtained from reference TRBV11-2 and TRBJ2-3, is as follows: EAGVAQSPRYKIIEKRQSVAFWCNPISGHATLYWYQQILGQGPKLLIQFQNNGVVDDSQLPKDRFSAERLKGVDSTLKIQPAKLEDSAVYLCASSLARATDTQYFGPGTRLTVL.

This clonotype was observed a handful of times. This may come from a read error, since a much larger clone is one base off. This chain links TRBV12-3 or TRBV12-4 with TRBJ1-2, with 7 bases fitting TRBD1. This CDR3 comprises 16 residues. V was clipped by 3 bases and J by 8 bases; unmatched bases: 15. CDR3 sequence (DNA): TGTGCCAGCAGTTTCCTCTCCGGGACAGCCCTTCAGGGCTACACCTTC. Translation: CASSFLSGTALQGYTF.

This clonotype appeared many times. V gene TRBV11-3 combines with J gene TRBJ2-1; the match to TRBD2 covers 11 bases. CDR1 and CDR2 from the germline V gene are SGHNT and YENEEA. The CDR3 has 15 amino acids. With V trimmed by 5 bases and J by 4 bases, 4 bases remained unmatched. The DNA for the CDR3 is TGTGCCAGCAGCAAACTAGCGGGAGCTTACAATGAGCAGTTCTTC. Protein product: CASSKLAGAYNEQFF.

This clonotype was detected only a few times. V gene TRBV7-3 combines with J gene TRBJ2-2; a weak D match, TRBD1 (6 bases). The germline CDR1 and CDR2 sequences are SGHTA and FQGTGA. The ends were cut back, 5 bases at V and 6 bases at J, with 10 bases in the middle. The CDR3 extends over 13 amino acids. The CDR3 DNA is TGTGCCAGCAGCATACCAGGGGCCGGGGAGCTGTTTTTT. Translated, it gives CASSIPGAGELFF. Using reference TRBV7-3 and TRBJ2-2 for the parts outside the CDR3, the full variable domain is GAGVSQTPSNKVTEKGKYVELRCDPISGHTALYWYRQSLGQGPEFLIYFQGTGAADDSGLPNDRFFAVRPEGSVSTLKIQRTERGDSAVYLCASSIPGAGELFFGEGSRLTVL.

V is TRBV19 and J is TRBJ1-5, with 9 bases that match TRBD1. The ends lost 5 bases at V and 6 bases at J; junction bases unmatched: 14. The CDR3 spans 17 residues. Germline assignment: CDR1 LNHDA and CDR2 SQIVND (reference sequence). This CDR3 reads CASSDRTGVSGSQPQHF. As DNA, the CDR3 is TGTGCCAGTAGTGACCGGACAGGGGTTAGTGGTAGTCAGCCCCAGCATTTT.

This clonotype occurred many times. V gene TRBV7-9 combines with J gene TRBJ2-3; D possibly corresponds to TRBD1 (5 bases). The CDR3 length is 14 residues. The germline V gene has CDR1 SEHNR and CDR2 FQNEAQ (reference sequence). V was cut by 5 bases and J by 5 bases, with 14 bases left in between. The CDR3 bases are TGTGCCAGCAGCGACATATTGGGGCGAGATACGCAGTATTTT. Amino acid sequence: CASSDILGRDTQYF.

This clonotype was seen more than once but under ten times. This chain links TRBV5-1 with TRBJ2-7; D is unresolved. The germline CDR1 and CDR2 sequences are SGHRS and YFSETQ. The CDR3 spans 12 residues. Trimming took 4 bases from V and 4 from J, leaving 9 bases between them. The CDR3: CASSPEIYEQYF. CDR3 nucleotide sequence: TGCGCCAGCAGCCCGGAGATATACGAGCAGTACTTC.

The sample holds many counts of this clonotype. J is TRBJ2-7 and V is TRBV18, with a weak D call TRBD2 (5 bases). Trimming stripped 6 bases from V and 7 bases from J, with 13 bases between. Germline CDR1 is KGHSH and CDR2 is LQKENI. There are 12 residues in the CDR3. The CDR3 reads CASSPSGGEQYF. CDR3 DNA sequence: TGTGCCAGCTCCCCCTCCGGAGGAGAGCAGTACTTC.